The source of this TCR beta chain is a study of blood T cell repertoires in COVID-19. The CDR3 sequence is 12 residues long. V lost 6 bases and J 5 bases, leaving 7 bases between the germline ends. The V gene's germline CDR1 is MNHEY and CDR2 SVGAGI. In the original workflow: Amplifying reference gene primers gave estimates of nucleated cell counts. Only in-frame clones appear in the TCRdb table, and some are missing; sequencing was by immunoSEQ multiplex PCR. The D gene and trimming were derived from the DNA, and the V and J assignments and clone size from that table. The sample consists of a few hundred thousand clones, approximately 85% of them appearing once.

Source material: PBMCs or T cells enriched from blood (not recorded which). This clonotype was obtained from a woman aged 25 to 39 who had recovered from COVID-19. V is TRBV6-5 and J is TRBJ2-2; the D is unclear. As DNA, the CDR3 is TGTGCCAGCAGCAGAATTACCGGGGAGCTGTTTTTT. This gives the protein CASSRITGELFF.